This record looks at one T cell receptor beta chain sequence and its context. Its antigen is currently unknown. Unmatched junction bases numbered 0, after V lost 0 bases and J lost 11 bases. CDR1 SEHNR and CDR2 FQNEAQ come from the germline V gene (reference sequence). This CDR3 has 12 amino acids. These data come from a study of naive and memory T cell subsets. General observations from the study: A few larger clonotypes appeared in naive repertoires, especially CD8, possibly memory cells re-expressing CD45RA.

Two oligonucleotides, mixed equimolar, formed the beta constant-region primer covering TRBC1 and TRBC2. The ligated cDNA underwent four PCR rounds using SP2 and nested alpha and beta constant-region primers. TCRdb analysed the UMI-ligation and nested PCR reads with MiXCR anew, one entry per CDR3 protein. This sample carries fewer than 150,000 distinct CDR3 sequences, approximately 20% of them seen once, and the ten largest clones take around 0.63%. V is TRBV7-9 and J is TRBJ2-4; 8 bases are a match to TRBD1. The receptor's source is a human donor in good health. Specimen: naive CD8+ T cells from blood. The CDR3 region is CASSLAGQVQYF. In DNA form, the CDR3 reads TGTGCCAGCAGCTTAGCGGGACAGGTTCAGTACTTC.